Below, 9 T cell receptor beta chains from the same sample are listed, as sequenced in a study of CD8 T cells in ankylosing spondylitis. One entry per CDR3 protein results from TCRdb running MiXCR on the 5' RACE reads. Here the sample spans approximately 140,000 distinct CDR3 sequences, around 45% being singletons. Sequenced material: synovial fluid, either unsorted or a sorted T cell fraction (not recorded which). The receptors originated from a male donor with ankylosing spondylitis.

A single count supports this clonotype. Here the CDR3 DNA reads TGCGCCAGCAGCTTGGCCTTACCGGGAGACGTGTACACCGGGGAGCTGTTTTTT. This sequence encodes CASSLALPGDVYTGELFF. V is TRBV5-1 and J is TRBJ2-2; D might be TRBD2 (6 bases). This CDR3 comprises 18 residues. With 0 bases removed from V and 3 bases from J, the gap between germline ends came to 18 bases. The germline V gene encodes CDR1 SGHRS and CDR2 YFSETQ. Full variable domain (remainder filled in from reference TRBV5-1 and TRBJ2-2): KAGVTQTPRYLIKTRGQQVTLSCSPISGHRSVSWYQQTPGQGLQFLFEYFSETQRNKGNFPGRFSGRQFSNSRSEMNVSTLELGDSALYLCASSLALPGDVYTGELFFGEGSRLTVL.

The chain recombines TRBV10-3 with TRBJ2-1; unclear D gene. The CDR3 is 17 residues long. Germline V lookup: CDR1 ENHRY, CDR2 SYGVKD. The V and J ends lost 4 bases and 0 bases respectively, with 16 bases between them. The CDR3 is CAISGGAPSSSYNEQFF. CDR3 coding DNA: TGTGCCATCAGTGGTGGCGCCCCGAGCTCCTCCTACAATGAGCAGTTCTTC.

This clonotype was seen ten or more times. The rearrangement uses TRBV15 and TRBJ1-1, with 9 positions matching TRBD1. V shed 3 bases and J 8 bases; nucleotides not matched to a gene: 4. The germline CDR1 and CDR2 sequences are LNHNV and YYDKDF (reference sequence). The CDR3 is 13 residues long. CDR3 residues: CATSSWDRVEAFF. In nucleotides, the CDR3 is TGTGCCACCAGCAGCTGGGACAGGGTGGAAGCTTTCTTT.

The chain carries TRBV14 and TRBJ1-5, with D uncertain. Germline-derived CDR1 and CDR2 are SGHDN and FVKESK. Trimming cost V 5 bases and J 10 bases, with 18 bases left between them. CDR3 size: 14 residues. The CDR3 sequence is CASSEILDCLPQHF. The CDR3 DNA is TGTGCCAGCAGCGAAATACTTGACTGTTTACCCCAGCATTTT.

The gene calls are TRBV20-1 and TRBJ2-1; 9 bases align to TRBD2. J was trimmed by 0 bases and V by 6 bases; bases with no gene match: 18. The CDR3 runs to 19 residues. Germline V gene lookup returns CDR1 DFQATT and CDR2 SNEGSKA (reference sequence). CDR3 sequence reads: CSAAPSGLAFPSSYNEQFF. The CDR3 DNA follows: TGCAGTGCCGCACCGTCGGGACTAGCTTTTCCGAGCTCCTACAATGAGCAGTTCTTC.

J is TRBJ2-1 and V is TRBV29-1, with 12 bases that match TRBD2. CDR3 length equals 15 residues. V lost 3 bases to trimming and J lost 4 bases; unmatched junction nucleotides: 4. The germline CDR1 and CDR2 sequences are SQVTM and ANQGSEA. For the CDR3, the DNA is TGCAGCGTTGATGGGACTAGCGGGCTATACAATGAGCAGTTCTTC. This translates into CSVDGTSGLYNEQFF.

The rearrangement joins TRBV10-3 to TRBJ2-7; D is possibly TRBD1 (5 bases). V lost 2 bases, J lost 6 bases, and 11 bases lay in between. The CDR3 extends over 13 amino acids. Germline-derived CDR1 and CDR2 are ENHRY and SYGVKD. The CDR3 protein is CAISERQGGEQYF. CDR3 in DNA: TGTGCCATCAGTGAGAGGCAGGGTGGCGAGCAGTACTTC.

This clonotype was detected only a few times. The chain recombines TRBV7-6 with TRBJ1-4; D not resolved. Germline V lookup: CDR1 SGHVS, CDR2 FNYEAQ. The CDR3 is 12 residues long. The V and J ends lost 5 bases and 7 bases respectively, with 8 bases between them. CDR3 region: CASSHASEKLFF. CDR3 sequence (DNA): TGTGCCAGCAGCCACGCCTCTGAAAAACTGTTTTTT.

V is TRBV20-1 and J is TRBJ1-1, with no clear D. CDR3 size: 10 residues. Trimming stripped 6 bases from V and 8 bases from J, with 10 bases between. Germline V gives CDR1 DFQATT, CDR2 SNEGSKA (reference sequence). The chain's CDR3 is CSAGGPEAFF. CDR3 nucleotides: TGCAGTGCGGGTGGGCCCGAAGCTTTCTTT.